The entry that follows covers one T cell receptor beta chain sequence. This entry is derived from a study of control samples from healthy donors and cancer patients. Measured with immunoSEQ multiplex PCR; TCRdb has only the in-frame clones, and not every one. Of 100,000 or so clones listed, around nine tenths are singletons. The CDR3 length is 19 residues. The V segment lost 4 bases and the J segment 8 bases; nucleotides outside the gene matches: 17. Germline lookup yields CDR1 SGHVS and CDR2 FQNEAQ. The clonotype was recovered from a man aged 25-45 years in good health. V gene TRBV7-8 combines with J gene TRBJ1-4, with 12 bases that match TRBD1. The specimen was blood. CDR3 sequence (DNA): TGTGCCAGCAGCTCCCAAACCGGGACAGGGGGCGCATTGGGAGAAAAACTGTTTTTT. Its protein is CASSSQTGTGGALGEKLFF.